This entry lists 27 T cell receptor beta chains sequenced from one sample in a study of blood T cell repertoires in COVID-19. Repertoires were generated with immunoSEQ multiplex PCR, while TCRdb's copy carries only in-frame clones and drops some. Here the sample spans about 270,000 clones, less than 95% being singletons. The sequenced material came from PBMCs or T cells enriched from blood (not recorded which). Receptor source: a man in his forties or fifties who had been exposed to COVID-19.

This clone was counted a single time. The rearrangement joins TRBV5-1 to TRBJ1-6; TRBD1 might be the D (5 bases). V was shortened by 0 bases and J by 10 bases, with 17 bases between the two germline ends. CDR3 length: 16 residues. CDR1 and CDR2 from the germline V gene are SGHRS and YFSETQ. The chain's CDR3 is CASSLERGGLGSPLHF. The CDR3 DNA is TGCGCCAGCAGCTTGGAAAGGGGAGGGTTGGGGTCACCCCTCCACTTT.

The chain has TRBV19 and TRBJ1-1; 7 bases match TRBD1. Trimming at V came to 2 bases and at J to 0 bases, leaving 3 bases not matched to a gene. The CDR3 contains 15 residues. The germline CDR1 and CDR2 sequences are LNHDA and SQIVND (reference sequence). CDR3 in DNA: TGTGCCAGTAGTATATTGGGGACAGTGAACACTGAAGCTTTCTTT. Protein sequence: CASSILGTVNTEAFF.

V is TRBV3-1 (or the pseudogene TRBV3-2) and J is TRBJ1-5; D is possibly TRBD1 (6 bases). V was clipped by 6 bases and J by 5 bases, with 14 bases between them. The CDR3 spans 14 residues. The germline gives CDR1 LGHDT, CDR2 YNNKEL (reference sequence). The CDR3 nucleotides read TGTGCCAGCAGTCGTAACAGGGACGATCAGCCCCAGCATTTT. It codes for CASSRNRDDQPQHF.

The chain links TRBV15 to TRBJ2-1; perhaps TRBD2 as D (5 bases). Trimming cost V 0 bases and J 4 bases, with 16 bases left between them. CDR3 length: 17 amino acids. Germline CDR1 reads LNHNV; CDR2 reads YYDKDF (reference sequence). The CDR3 region has the DNA TGTGCCACCAGCAGAGATACCTGGGCTAGCAGTTACAATGAGCAGTTCTTC. This sequence encodes CATSRDTWASSYNEQFF.

V is TRBV5-1 and J is TRBJ2-2; a possible D gene is TRBD2 (6 bases). Trimming shortened V by 3 bases and J by 4 bases, and 13 bases separated the two germline ends. The CDR3 has 15 amino acids. From germline, CDR1 is SGHRS and CDR2 YFSETQ. CDR3 nucleotides: TGCGCCAGCAGCTCGCAGGGACTCTCCACCGGGGAGCTGTTTTTT. This gives the protein CASSSQGLSTGELFF.

V usage is TRBV3-1 (or the pseudogene TRBV3-2) and J usage is TRBJ1-4; D call uncertain. Trimming removed 5 bases from V and 5 bases from J, with 12 bases in between. The CDR3 loop spans 14 amino acids. Per the germline V gene, CDR1 is LGHDT and CDR2 is YNNKEL (reference sequence). CDR3 in amino acids: CASSSRGRNEKLFF. The CDR3 bases are TGTGCCAGCAGCTCCCGGGGTCGGAATGAAAAACTGTTTTTT.

V and J are TRBV6-6 and TRBJ2-5, with 8 bases fitting TRBD1. The V segment lost 5 bases and the J segment 4 bases; nucleotides outside the gene matches: 9. This CDR3 comprises 15 residues. Germline CDR1 reads MNHNY; CDR2 reads SVGAGI (reference sequence). CDR3 nucleotides: TGTGCCAGCAGTACGGCGAGCAGGGGGCCAGAGACCCAGTACTTC. This encodes CASSTASRGPETQYF.

This sequence joins TRBV28 and TRBJ2-1; 11 bases match TRBD1. CDR3 length: 16 residues. With V trimmed by 5 bases and J by 7 bases, 10 bases remained unmatched. Germline loops: CDR1 MDHEN, CDR2 SYDVKM. CDR3 nucleotide sequence: TGTGCCAGCAGTACTCCGGGACAGGGGGTAGGTAATGAGCAGTTCTTC. Translating it yields CASSTPGQGVGNEQFF.

The gene calls are TRBV19 and TRBJ2-7; 11 bases line up with TRBD1. This CDR3 region has 14 residues. V dropped 3 bases and J dropped 4; count of bases not matched to a gene: 2. CDR1 is LNHDA, CDR2 SQIVND, per germline (reference sequence). In nucleotides, the CDR3 is TGTGCCAGTAGTATGGGACAGGGGGTATACGAGCAGTACTTC. It translates to CASSMGQGVYEQYF.

V gene TRBV27 combines with J gene TRBJ2-2; 8 bases line up with TRBD1. V was clipped by 5 bases and J by 4 bases; unmatched bases: 9. The CDR3 extends over 16 amino acids. The germline gives CDR1 MNHEY, CDR2 SMNVEV (reference sequence). The CDR3, as DNA: TGTGCCAGCAGTCTAGGACAGGGTAGGAGCACCGGGGAGCTGTTTTTT. Translating it yields CASSLGQGRSTGELFF.

The chain joins TRBV19 to TRBJ1-5; D gene ambiguous. The CDR3 extends over 12 amino acids. CDR1 and CDR2 (germline): LNHDA, SQIVND (reference sequence). V lost 1 base to trimming and J lost 9 bases, with 7 bases between them. The CDR3: CASSIAPGPQHF. In DNA form, the CDR3 reads TGTGCCAGTAGTATAGCGCCGGGGCCCCAGCATTTT.

The chain is built from TRBV15 and TRBJ2-2; 9 positions agree with TRBD2. The CDR3 consists of 14 residues. Germline V gene lookup returns CDR1 LNHNV and CDR2 YYDKDF (reference sequence). V lost 6 bases to trimming and J lost 4 bases; unmatched junction nucleotides: 3. CDR3 sequence: CATSSGSGTGELFF. CDR3 sequence (DNA): TGTGCCACCAGTAGCGGGAGCGGCACCGGGGAGCTGTTTTTT.

This clone was observed a handful of times. The chain carries TRBV5-4 and TRBJ2-1; 8 nucleotides agree with TRBD2. This CDR3 comprises 13 residues. Germline V gene lookup returns CDR1 SGHNT and CDR2 YYREEE (reference sequence). V lost 5 bases to trimming and J lost 12 bases; unmatched junction nucleotides: 10. The CDR3 DNA reads TGTGCCAGCAGGGCCGGGACTAGTATTGGGCAGTTCTTC. Its protein product is CASRAGTSIGQFF.

The chain uses TRBV5-6 and TRBJ2-1, with 11 bases fitting TRBD1. CDR3 length: 18 amino acids. V dropped 2 bases and J dropped 2; count of bases not matched to a gene: 9. The V gene's germline CDR1 is SGHDT and CDR2 YYEEEE. The CDR3 region is CASSFGTGGFQTYNEQFF. The CDR3 DNA follows: TGTGCCAGCAGCTTTGGGACAGGGGGTTTTCAAACCTACAATGAGCAGTTCTTC.

The chain joins TRBV11-3 to TRBJ2-1, with TRBD2 identical over 15 bases. The CDR3 runs to 16 residues. CDR1 is SGHNT and CDR2 is YENEEA in the germline V gene. V shed 4 bases and J 9 bases; nucleotides not matched to a gene: 7. CDR3 DNA sequence: TGTGCCAGCAGCTCCAGGACTAGCGGGAGGGCGGGTGAGCAGTTCTTC. The encoded protein is CASSSRTSGRAGEQFF.

The CDR3 spells CASSLGGGGRQPQHF. In DNA, the CDR3 is TGTGCCAGCAGCTTAGGGGGGGGTGGGCGCCAGCCCCAGCATTTT. This chain uses TRBV7-8 with TRBJ1-5; D possibly corresponds to TRBD1 (5 bases). The CDR3 is 15 amino acids. Trimming took 1 base from V and 7 from J, leaving 14 bases between them. CDR1 SGHVS and CDR2 FQNEAQ come from the germline V gene.

CDR3 sequence (DNA): TGCGCCAGCAGCCTCGGGGGGCACTATGGCTACACCTTC. It is translated as CASSLGGHYGYTF. The V and J genes are TRBV5-1 and TRBJ1-2; the D gene is possibly TRBD1 (6 bases). CDR3 length: 13 amino acids. Germline CDR1 SGHRS, CDR2 YFSETQ. V dropped 4 bases and J dropped 3 bases, with 10 bases sitting between them.

This clone came up once. The chain has TRBV12-3 or TRBV12-4 and TRBJ1-2; tentatively, D is TRBD1 (5 bases). V was trimmed by 6 bases and J by 3 bases, leaving 11 bases between them. The CDR3 runs to 13 residues. The CDR3, as DNA: TGTGCCAGCAGCCAGGGTGACGACTATGGCTACACCTTC. Translating it yields CASSQGDDYGYTF.

V and J are TRBV28 and TRBJ2-7; 7 bases line up with TRBD1. The CDR3 is 14 amino acids. Germline CDR1 is MDHEN and CDR2 is SYDVKM. V was clipped by 6 bases and J by 2 bases; unmatched bases: 7. CDR3 sequence (DNA): TGTGCCAGCAGCCCGACAGGGAAAGCCTACGAGCAGTACTTC. It codes for CASSPTGKAYEQYF.

The chain is built from TRBV9 and TRBJ1-3, with D unclear. Germline V gene lookup returns CDR1 SGDLS and CDR2 YYNGEE. The ends were cut back, 0 bases at V and 0 bases at J, with 7 bases in the middle. The CDR3 runs 15 residues. CDR3 sequence (DNA): TGTGCCAGCAGCGTAGAGTGGAGCTCTGGAAACACCATATATTTT. It is translated as CASSVEWSSGNTIYF.

The V gene is TRBV28, the J gene TRBJ1-6; TRBD1 is a possible D gene (5 bases). The V and J ends lost 1 base and 9 bases respectively, with 10 bases between them. Germline assignment: CDR1 MDHEN and CDR2 SYDVKM. The CDR3 length is 14 residues. The CDR3 nucleotides are TGTGCCAGCAGTTTATCAGGGAATGGTTCACCCCTCCACTTT. It is translated as CASSLSGNGSPLHF.

The chain uses TRBV28 and TRBJ1-6, with no clear D. Trimming cost V 5 bases and J 8 bases, with 16 bases left between them. Germline CDR1 MDHEN, CDR2 SYDVKM. CDR3 length equals 15 residues. The CDR3 DNA sequence: TGTGCCAGCAGTCCTGACTCGACCCTTCATTCACCCCTCCACTTT. The encoded protein is CASSPDSTLHSPLHF. Variable domain in full (rest from reference TRBV28 and TRBJ1-6): DVKVTQSSRYLVKRTGEKVFLECVQDMDHENMFWYRQDPGLGLRLIYFSYDVKMKEKGDIPEGYSVSREKKERFSLILESASTNQTSMYLCASSPDSTLHSPLHFGNGTRLTVT.

The chain uses TRBV2 and TRBJ2-1; TRBD2 aligns across 10 bases. The CDR3 contains 15 residues. V trimming: 8 bases; J trimming: 7 bases; junction bases outside the gene matches: 11. From germline, CDR1 is SNHLY and CDR2 FYNNEI. The CDR3 is CASSTSGRVGNEQFF. The CDR3, as DNA: TGTGCCAGCTCAACAAGCGGGAGGGTCGGGAATGAGCAGTTCTTC.

The V call is TRBV7-2, the J call TRBJ2-3; 12 bases are a match to TRBD2. The length of the CDR3 is 15 residues. The J segment lost 6 bases and the V segment lost 5 bases, leaving 6 bases of the junction unmatched. The V gene's germline CDR1 is SGHTA and CDR2 FQGNSA. The CDR3 region is CASSRRLAGDDTQYF. The CDR3 DNA follows: TGTGCCAGCAGCCGTCGACTAGCGGGAGATGATACGCAGTATTTT.

The chain joins TRBV9 to TRBJ2-1, with D possibly matching TRBD2 (5 bases). CDR1 and CDR2 (germline): SGDLS, YYNGEE. The V end lost 6 bases, the J end lost 7 bases, and 17 bases lay between the germline ends. This CDR3 spans 14 amino acids. The CDR3 protein is CASNPTGFRNEQFF. The CDR3 nucleotides read TGTGCCAGCAACCCGACGGGGTTCCGGAATGAGCAGTTCTTC.

To note about this clone: Germline and junction disagree at one end, which may indicate a read error. This chain joins TRBV28 and TRBJ1-1; weak D call: TRBD1 (6 bases). CDR1 is MDHEN, CDR2 SYDVKM, per germline. This CDR3 comprises 10 residues. The CDR3 bases are TGTGCCAGCAGTCGCGGACAGCTCAACTTT. Translation: CASSRGQLNF.

The chain is built from TRBV29-1 and TRBJ1-2; TRBD1 aligns across 9 bases. With 5 bases clipped from V and 3 bases from J, the junction kept 10 bases outside the gene matches. The CDR3 is 15 amino acids. CDR1 is SQVTM and CDR2 is ANQGSEA in the germline V gene. CDR3 nucleotide sequence: TGCAGCGTTAAGCTTACAGGGGGCGAGCACTATGGCTACACCTTC. It yields the protein CSVKLTGGEHYGYTF.